This T cell receptor beta chain appears in the sequencing data of a study of shared clonotypes between healthy human individuals. Study information: Each donor's CD4 naive and CD4 memory cells filled three plates apiece, CD8 naive two, and CD8 memory one. The study, taken as a whole, reports: A small donor pool kept down the genetic and exposure-history diversity that was represented.

With respect to this clone: Its matching antigen is unknown.

The assay was immunoSEQ multiplex PCR, and TCRdb's table has in-frame clones only and misses some. The sample has about 1 million clones; about three quarters are singletons. The CDR3 length is 13 residues. Per the germline V gene, CDR1 is SNHLY and CDR2 is FYNNEI. V was cut by 3 bases and J by 5 bases, with 8 bases left in between. The source material was memory CD4+ T cells sorted from blood. Subset defined: CD45RA-negative fraction. V is TRBV2 and J is TRBJ1-5; a weak D match, TRBD1 (5 bases). This sequence originates from a man aged 18-30 years in good health. Here the CDR3 reads CASSEEGYQPQHF. DNA for the CDR3: TGTGCCAGCAGTGAGGAGGGGTATCAGCCCCAGCATTTT.